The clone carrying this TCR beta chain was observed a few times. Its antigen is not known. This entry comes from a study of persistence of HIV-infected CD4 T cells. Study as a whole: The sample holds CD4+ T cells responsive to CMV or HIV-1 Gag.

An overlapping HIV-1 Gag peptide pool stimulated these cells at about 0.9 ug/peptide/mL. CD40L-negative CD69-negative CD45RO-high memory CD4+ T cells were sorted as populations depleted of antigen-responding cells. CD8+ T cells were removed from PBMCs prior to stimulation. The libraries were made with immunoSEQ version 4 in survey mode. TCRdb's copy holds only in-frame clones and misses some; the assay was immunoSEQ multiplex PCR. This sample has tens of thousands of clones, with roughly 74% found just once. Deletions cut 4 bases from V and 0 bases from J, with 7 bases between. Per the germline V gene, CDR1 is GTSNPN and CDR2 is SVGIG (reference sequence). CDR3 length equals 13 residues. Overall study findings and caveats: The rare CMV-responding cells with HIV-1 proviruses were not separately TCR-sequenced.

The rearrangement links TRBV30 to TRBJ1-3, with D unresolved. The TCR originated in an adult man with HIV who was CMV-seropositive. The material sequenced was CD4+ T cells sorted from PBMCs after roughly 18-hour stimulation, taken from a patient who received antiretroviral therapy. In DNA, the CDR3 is TGTGCCTGGAATAGAGTCTCTGGAAACACCATATATTTT. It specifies CAWNRVSGNTIYF.